Presented here are 26 T cell receptor beta chains from one specimen sequenced in a study of CD8 T cells in Susac syndrome. Roughly 0.45 to 1 ug RNA was reverse transcribed with random hexamers. Each CDR3 protein gets one entry after TCRdb re-called the immunoSEQ multiplex PCR reads with MiXCR. There are about 140,000 distinct CDR3 sequences in the sample; about 95% occur only once, and more than 0.11% lies in the top ten. The source material was CD4+ T cells from PBMCs. These receptors were collected from a human donor with Susac syndrome.

The chain employs TRBV20-1 and TRBJ2-3, with TRBD1 identical over 12 bases. With V trimmed by 5 bases and J by 5 bases, 11 bases remained unmatched. Germline lookup yields CDR1 DFQATT and CDR2 SNEGSKA (reference sequence). The CDR3 is 16 amino acids. The CDR3 region is CSAPLVGQGAVDTQYF. The CDR3 DNA reads as TGCAGTGCTCCGCTCGTGGGACAGGGGGCAGTAGATACGCAGTATTTT.

The genes are TRBV21-1 and TRBJ1-4; TRBD1, the table's D call, was not compared with the DNA. TRBV21-1 is described as a pseudogene. The CDR3 extends over 13 amino acids. The CDR3 protein is CASSKEGREKLFF. CDR3 sequence (DNA): TGTGCCAGCAGCAAAGAGGGGCGGGAAAAACTGTTTTTT.

The chain is built from TRBV6-6 and TRBJ1-2; TRBD1 aligns across 8 bases. Trimming removed 5 bases from V and 5 bases from J; junction bases left unmatched: 7. Per the germline V gene, CDR1 is MNHNY and CDR2 is SVGAGI (reference sequence). The CDR3 has 14 amino acids. In nucleotides, the CDR3 is TGTGCCAGCAGTGGTTTGGACAGGGCGTATGGCTACACCTTC. Translation: CASSGLDRAYGYTF.

The chain links TRBV6-5 to TRBJ2-3, with TRBD2 matching 11 bases. The CDR3 consists of 14 residues. Germline CDR1 is MNHEY and CDR2 is SVGAGI. Germline trimming cut 6 bases from V and 4 bases from J; bases unmatched to any gene: 3. The CDR3 reads CASRTSGSSDTQYF. CDR3 DNA sequence: TGTGCCAGCAGAACTAGCGGGAGTTCAGATACGCAGTATTTT.

The chain uses TRBV20-1 and TRBJ2-1, with D possibly being TRBD2 (6 bases). Germline values: CDR1 DFQATT, CDR2 SNEGSKA (reference sequence). With 2 bases removed from V and 5 bases from J, the gap between germline ends came to 13 bases. The CDR3 totals 14 residues. CDR3 sequence reads: CSARNRDWDNEQFF. CDR3 DNA: TGCAGTGCTAGAAACCGGGACTGGGACAATGAGCAGTTCTTC.

This sequence joins TRBV19 and TRBJ1-2; TRBD1 matches at 8 bases. The CDR3 is 15 amino acids. Germline V gene sequence: CDR1 LNHDA, CDR2 SQIVND (reference sequence). V gave up 6 bases and J gave up 7 bases; unmatched junction bases: 13. CDR3 residues: CASRTTGAMAGGYTF. The CDR3 coding sequence is TGTGCCAGTAGGACGACAGGGGCGATGGCTGGTGGCTACACCTTC.

This clonotype has just a few counts. The V gene is TRBV6-1, the J gene TRBJ2-5; the match to TRBD2 covers 15 bases. V lost 5 bases, J lost 7 bases, and 5 bases stayed unmatched. In germline, CDR1 is MNHNS, CDR2 SASEGT. This CDR3 comprises 15 residues. The CDR3 region has the DNA TGTGCCAGCAGTCGGACTAGCGGGAGGGCCCCGACCCAGTACTTC. As protein: CASSRTSGRAPTQYF.

V usage is TRBV14 and J usage is TRBJ2-1; 14 bases fit TRBD2. Germline trimming cut 4 bases from V and 8 bases from J; bases unmatched to any gene: 10. CDR1 SGHDN and CDR2 FVKESK come from the germline V gene. This CDR3 has 17 residues. This CDR3 reads CASSPLTSGGARDEQFF. CDR3 bases: TGTGCCAGCAGCCCTTTGACTAGCGGGGGGGCCAGGGATGAGCAGTTCTTC.

The chain carries TRBV18 and TRBJ1-1; D call uncertain. Germline-derived CDR1 and CDR2 are KGHSH and LQKENI. The CDR3 extends over 12 amino acids. V lost 4 bases and J 5 bases, leaving 8 bases between the germline ends. The CDR3 bases are TGTGCCAGCTCACAGACGAGGACTGAAGCTTTCTTT. Protein sequence: CASSQTRTEAFF.

This chain joins TRBV4-1 and TRBJ1-5; D gene unclear. Per germline, CDR1 MGHRA and CDR2 YSYEKL. The CDR3 is made up of 14 amino acids. Trimming cost V 6 bases and J 3 bases, with 12 bases left between them. The CDR3 is CASSVVGSNQPQHF. The CDR3 DNA sequence: TGCGCCAGCAGTGTTGTGGGTTCCAATCAGCCCCAGCATTTT.

V and J are TRBV23-1 and TRBJ1-5, with unresolved D. TRBV23-1 falls under the ORF class, with uncertain function. CDR3 length: 13 amino acids. Trimming stripped 3 bases from V and 5 bases from J, with 8 bases between. CDR3 sequence reads: CASSHFEHQPQHF. The DNA of the CDR3 is TGCGCCAGCAGTCACTTCGAGCATCAGCCCCAGCATTTT.

The V gene is TRBV7-9, the J gene TRBJ1-1; D unresolved. CDR1 and CDR2 from the germline V gene are SEHNR and FQNEAQ (reference sequence). This CDR3 region has 13 residues. Trimming stripped 2 bases from V and 3 bases from J, with 7 bases between. CDR3 amino acids: CASSLKGYTEAFF. CDR3 nucleotides: TGTGCCAGCAGCTTAAAAGGGTACACTGAAGCTTTCTTT.

The chain is built from TRBV2 and TRBJ2-4; a possible D gene is TRBD1 (6 bases). Per the germline V gene, CDR1 is SNHLY and CDR2 is FYNNEI. Trimming cost V 7 bases and J 2 bases, with 12 bases left between them. CDR3 length: 14 amino acids. The CDR3 reads CASTYRETKNIQYF. The CDR3 DNA reads as TGTGCCAGCACCTACAGGGAAACCAAAAACATTCAGTACTTC. Filled out from reference TRBV2 and TRBJ2-4, the complete variable domain reads EPEVTQTPSHQVTQMGQEVILRCVPISNHLYFYWYRQILGQKVEFLVSFYNNEISEKSEIFDDQFSVERPDGSNFTLKIRSTKLEDSAMYFCASTYRETKNIQYFGAGTRLSVL.

The J gene is TRBJ2-5, the V gene TRBV18, with 7 bases lining up with TRBD1. The CDR3 loop spans 15 amino acids. V was clipped by 0 bases and J by 5 bases; unmatched bases: 6. Germline assignment: CDR1 KGHSH and CDR2 LQKENI. CDR3 DNA: TGTGCCAGCTCACCACCAACAGGGGACGGGGAGACCCAGTACTTC. Its protein product is CASSPPTGDGETQYF.

This chain uses TRBV20-1 with TRBJ2-1, with D perhaps matching TRBD2 (5 bases). V gave up 3 bases and J gave up 0 bases, with 9 bases separating them. Per the germline V gene, CDR1 is DFQATT and CDR2 is SNEGSKA (reference sequence). CDR3 length: 14 residues. CDR3 in amino acids: CSASRSGSYNEQFF. The CDR3 region has the DNA TGCAGTGCTAGTAGGAGCGGCTCCTACAATGAGCAGTTCTTC.

The CDR3 region has the DNA TGTGCCAGCAGTCCTCACAGCAGGGGGACTGAAGCTTTCTTT. Encoded protein: CASSPHSRGTEAFF. The chain couples TRBV12-3 or TRBV12-4 to TRBJ1-1; 7 positions agree with TRBD1. This CDR3 is built from 14 residues. The V segment lost 5 bases and the J segment 5 bases; nucleotides outside the gene matches: 8.

V is TRBV7-3 and J is TRBJ2-5; no clear D gene. This CDR3 is 9 amino acids long. Germline CDR1 and CDR2: SGHTA and FQGTGA. The germline V and J ends were trimmed by 7 bases and 3 bases, with 0 bases remaining between them. CDR3 loop: CASKETQYF. DNA for the CDR3: TGTGCCAGCAAAGAGACCCAGTACTTC.

The chain has TRBV12-3 or TRBV12-4 and TRBJ2-3, with D uncertain. Trimming pared 6 bases from V and 6 bases from J, leaving 10 bases between. This CDR3 is built from 12 residues. The CDR3 region is CASRVGPDTQYF. The CDR3 DNA reads as TGTGCCAGCAGAGTCGGGCCGGATACGCAGTATTTT.

The chain couples TRBV30 to TRBJ1-5, with a weak D call TRBD1 (5 bases). CDR3 length: 13 residues. Per germline, CDR1 GTSNPN and CDR2 SVGIG (reference sequence). V lost 1 base, J lost 6 bases, and 10 bases lay in between. The CDR3 DNA is TGTGCCTGGAGTGATAGGGGAGGTCAGCCCCAGCATTTT. Translated, it gives CAWSDRGGQPQHF.

The DNA of the CDR3 is TGCAGCGTTGAATTCCCGACAGGGAACACAGATACGCAGTATTTT. This gives the protein CSVEFPTGNTDTQYF. This sequence joins TRBV29-1 and TRBJ2-3, with 7 bases identical to TRBD1. The CDR3 runs 15 residues. Germline V CDR1 and CDR2: SQVTM, ANQGSEA. Trimming took 2 bases from V and 2 from J; bases not matched to a gene: 7.

The chain carries TRBV7-9 and TRBJ2-7; a weak D match, TRBD1 (5 bases). V lost 5 bases and J 0 bases, leaving 11 bases between the germline ends. The germline gives CDR1 SEHNR, CDR2 FQNEAQ (reference sequence). The CDR3 is 14 amino acids. CDR3 sequence (DNA): TGTGCCAGCAGCCCCCAGGGTTCCTCCTACGAGCAGTACTTC. It translates to CASSPQGSSYEQYF.

This clonotype was recorded a few times. At one boundary the junction diverges from the germline segment, which might be a read error. The DNA of the CDR3 is TGCAGCGCCTGGACTAGCGGGGGACCCACCGGGGAGCTTTTTTTT. It yields the protein CSAWTSGGPTGELFF. This chain connects TRBV29-1 to TRBJ2-2; 13 bases align to TRBD2. The CDR3 totals 15 residues. Germline lookup yields CDR1 SQVTM and CDR2 ANQGSEA.

The genes are TRBV30 and TRBJ2-1; D gene unclear. The V end was cut by 5 bases, the J end by 7 bases, with 9 bases between. The CDR3 spans 11 residues. Germline values: CDR1 GTSNPN, CDR2 SVGIG (reference sequence). The CDR3 coding sequence is TGTGCCTGGGCCGAAGAAAATGAGCAGTTCTTC. Protein sequence: CAWAEENEQFF.

This chain links TRBV6-5 with TRBJ1-3; TRBD1 is a possible D gene (6 bases). The V gene's germline CDR1 is MNHEY and CDR2 SVGAGI. This CDR3 region has 15 residues. Trimming pared 7 bases from V and 0 bases from J, leaving 13 bases between. The CDR3 DNA reads as TGTGCCAGCACCGCACAGGGTCCCTCTGGAAACACCATATATTTT. Translating gives CASTAQGPSGNTIYF.

The chain combines TRBV30 with TRBJ2-6; D unresolved. V was clipped by 8 bases and J by 0 bases, with 14 bases between them. Germline V gene data show CDR1 as GTSNPN and CDR2 as SVGIG (reference sequence). This CDR3 comprises 15 residues. The CDR3, as DNA: TGTGCCCGCCGGGCTACGCACTCTGGGGCCAACGTCCTGACTTTC. This gives the protein CARRATHSGANVLTF.

CDR3 nucleotide sequence: TGTGCCAGTAGTAGGAAGACAGGACTTCACACAGATACGCAGTATTTT. Amino acids: CASSRKTGLHTDTQYF. This rearrangement joins TRBV19 to TRBJ2-3, with D possibly being TRBD1 (6 bases). The CDR3 has 16 residues. In germline, CDR1 is LNHDA, CDR2 SQIVND (reference sequence). Between the trimmed V and J ends, which lost 4 bases and 2 bases, there was a span of 16 bases.